Included here is one T cell receptor (beta chain) sequence, with context. The antigen is unknown. This CDR3 comprises 14 residues. The V and J ends lost 9 bases and 0 bases respectively, with 11 bases between them. CDR1 and CDR2 from the germline V gene are MNHNY and SVGAGI (reference sequence). This sample stems from a study of cytomegalovirus exposure and HLA in healthy donors. Whole-study results and caveats: Reported findings show TCR beta sequences accurately forecast HLA-A and HLA-B alleles in most subjects.

60 Vbeta and 13 Jbeta primers were used in PCR. Assay: immunoSEQ multiplex PCR; the TCRdb copy retains only in-frame clones and omits some. The data show 95,000 to 150,000 clones, 76% seen once. The specimen sequenced was PBMCs. This sequence was found in a man aged 45-60 years in good health and CMV-seronegative. V is TRBV6-6 and J is TRBJ2-2; possible D gene TRBD2, 7 bases. CDR3 nucleotides: TGTGCCAGTGGGGGGGCGGCGAACACCGGGGAGCTGTTTTTT. Translating it yields CASGGAANTGELFF.